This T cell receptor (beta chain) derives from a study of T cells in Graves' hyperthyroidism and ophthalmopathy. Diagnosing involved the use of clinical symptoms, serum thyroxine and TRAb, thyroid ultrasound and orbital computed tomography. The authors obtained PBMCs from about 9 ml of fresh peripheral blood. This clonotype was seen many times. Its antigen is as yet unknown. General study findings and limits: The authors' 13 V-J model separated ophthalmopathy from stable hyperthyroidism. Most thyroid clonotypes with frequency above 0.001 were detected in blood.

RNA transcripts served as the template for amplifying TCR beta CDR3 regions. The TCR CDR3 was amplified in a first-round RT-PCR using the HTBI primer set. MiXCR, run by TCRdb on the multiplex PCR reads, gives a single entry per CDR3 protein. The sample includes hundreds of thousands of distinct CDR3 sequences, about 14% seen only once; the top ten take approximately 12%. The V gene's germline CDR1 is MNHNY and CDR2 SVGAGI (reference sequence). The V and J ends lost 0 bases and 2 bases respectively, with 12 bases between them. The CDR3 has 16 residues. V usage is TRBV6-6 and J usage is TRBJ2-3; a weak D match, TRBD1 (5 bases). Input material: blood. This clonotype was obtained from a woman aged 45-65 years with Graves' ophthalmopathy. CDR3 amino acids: CASSYSSRVDTDTQYF. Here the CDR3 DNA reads TGTGCCAGCAGTTACTCTTCCAGGGTTGACACAGATACGCAGTATTTT.